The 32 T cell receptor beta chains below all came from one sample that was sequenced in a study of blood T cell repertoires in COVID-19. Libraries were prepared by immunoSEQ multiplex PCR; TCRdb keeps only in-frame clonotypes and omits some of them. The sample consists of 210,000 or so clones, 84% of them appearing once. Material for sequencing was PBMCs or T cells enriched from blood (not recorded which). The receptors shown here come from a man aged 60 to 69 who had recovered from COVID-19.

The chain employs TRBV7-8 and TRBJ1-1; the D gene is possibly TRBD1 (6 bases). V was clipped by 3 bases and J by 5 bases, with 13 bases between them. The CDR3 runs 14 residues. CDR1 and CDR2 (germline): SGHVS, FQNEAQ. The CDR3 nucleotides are TGTGCCAGCAGCTTCCTATCACAGGGTACTGAAGCTTTCTTT. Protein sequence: CASSFLSQGTEAFF.

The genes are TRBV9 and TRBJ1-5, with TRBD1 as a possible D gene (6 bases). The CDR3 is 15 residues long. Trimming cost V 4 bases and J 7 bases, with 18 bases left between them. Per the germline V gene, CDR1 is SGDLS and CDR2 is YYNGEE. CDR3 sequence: CASSRGAGRGQPQHF. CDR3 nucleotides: TGTGCCAGCAGCCGGGGGGCAGGGCGAGGGCAGCCCCAGCATTTT.

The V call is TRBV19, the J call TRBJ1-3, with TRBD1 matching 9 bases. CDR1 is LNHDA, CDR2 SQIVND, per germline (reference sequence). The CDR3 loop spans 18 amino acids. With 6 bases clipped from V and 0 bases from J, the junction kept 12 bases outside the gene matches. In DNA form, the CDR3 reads TGTGCCAGTAGCCCCCCGGGACAGGGTGGACTCTCTGGAAACACCATATATTTT. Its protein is CASSPPGQGGLSGNTIYF.

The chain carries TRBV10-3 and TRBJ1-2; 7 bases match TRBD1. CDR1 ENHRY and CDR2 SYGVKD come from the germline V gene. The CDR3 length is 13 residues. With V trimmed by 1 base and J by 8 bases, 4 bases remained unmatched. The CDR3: CAISEYDRDGYTF. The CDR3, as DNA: TGTGCCATCAGTGAGTACGACAGGGACGGCTACACCTTC.

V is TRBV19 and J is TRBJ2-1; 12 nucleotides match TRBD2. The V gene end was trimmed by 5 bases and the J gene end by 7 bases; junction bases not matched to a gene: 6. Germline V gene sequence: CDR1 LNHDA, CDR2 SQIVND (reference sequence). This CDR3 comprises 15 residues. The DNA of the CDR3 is TGTGCCAGTAGTCCCCTGACTAGCGGGGGAAATGAGCAGTTCTTC. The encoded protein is CASSPLTSGGNEQFF.

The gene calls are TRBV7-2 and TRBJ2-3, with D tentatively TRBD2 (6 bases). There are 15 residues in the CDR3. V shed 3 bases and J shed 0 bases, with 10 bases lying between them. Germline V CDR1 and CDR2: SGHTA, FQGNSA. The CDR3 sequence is CASSLAGRSTDTQYF. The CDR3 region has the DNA TGTGCCAGCAGCTTGGCGGGGAGGAGCACAGATACGCAGTATTTT.

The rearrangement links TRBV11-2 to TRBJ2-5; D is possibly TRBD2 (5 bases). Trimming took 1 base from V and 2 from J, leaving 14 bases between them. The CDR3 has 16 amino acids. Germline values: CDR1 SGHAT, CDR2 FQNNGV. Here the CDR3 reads CASSLGYSSRQETQYF. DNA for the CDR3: TGTGCCAGCAGCTTAGGGTATTCTAGCCGTCAAGAGACCCAGTACTTC.

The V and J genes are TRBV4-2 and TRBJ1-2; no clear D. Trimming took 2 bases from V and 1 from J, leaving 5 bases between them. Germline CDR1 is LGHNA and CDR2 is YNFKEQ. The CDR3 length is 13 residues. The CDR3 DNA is TGTGCCAGCAGCCAATCTATTAACTATGGCTACACCTTC. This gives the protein CASSQSINYGYTF.

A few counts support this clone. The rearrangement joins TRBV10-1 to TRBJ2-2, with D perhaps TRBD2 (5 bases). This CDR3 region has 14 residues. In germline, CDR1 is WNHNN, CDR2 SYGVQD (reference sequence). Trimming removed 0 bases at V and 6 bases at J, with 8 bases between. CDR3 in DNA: TGCGCCAGCAGTGAGTCTTCGGGGTCCGGGGAGCTGTTTTTT. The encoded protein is CASSESSGSGELFF.

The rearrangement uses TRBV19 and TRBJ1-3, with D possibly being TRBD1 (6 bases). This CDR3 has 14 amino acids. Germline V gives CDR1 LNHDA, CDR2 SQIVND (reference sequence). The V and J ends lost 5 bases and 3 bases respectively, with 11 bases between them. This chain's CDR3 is CASSQTGGGNTIYF. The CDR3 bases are TGTGCCAGTAGTCAGACAGGAGGTGGAAACACCATATATTTT.

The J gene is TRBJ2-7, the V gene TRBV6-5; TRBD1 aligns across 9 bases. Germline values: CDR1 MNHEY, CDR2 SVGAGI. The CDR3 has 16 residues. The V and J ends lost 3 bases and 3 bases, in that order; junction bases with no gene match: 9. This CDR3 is CASSYLSQGAIYEQYF. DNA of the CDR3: TGTGCCAGCAGTTATCTTTCACAGGGGGCTATCTACGAGCAGTACTTC.

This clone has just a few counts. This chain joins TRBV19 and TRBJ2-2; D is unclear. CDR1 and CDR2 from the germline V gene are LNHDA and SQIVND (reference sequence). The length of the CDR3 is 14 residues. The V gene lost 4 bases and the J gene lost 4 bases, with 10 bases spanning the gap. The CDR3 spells CASSTSVTTGELFF. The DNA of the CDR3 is TGTGCCAGTAGTACGAGCGTGACCACCGGGGAGCTGTTTTTT. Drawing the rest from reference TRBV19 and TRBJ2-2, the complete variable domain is DGGITQSPKYLFRKEGQNVTLSCEQNLNHDAMYWYRQDPGQGLRLIYYSQIVNDFQKGDIAEGYSVSREKKESFPLTVTSAQKNPTAFYLCASSTSVTTGELFFGEGSRLTVL.

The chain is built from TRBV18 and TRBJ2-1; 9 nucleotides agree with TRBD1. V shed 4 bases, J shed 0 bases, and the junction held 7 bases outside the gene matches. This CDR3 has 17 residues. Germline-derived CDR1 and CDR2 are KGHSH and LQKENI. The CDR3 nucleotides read TGTGCCAGCTCACGGGGACAGGGACCGAGCTCCTACAATGAGCAGTTCTTC. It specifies CASSRGQGPSSYNEQFF.

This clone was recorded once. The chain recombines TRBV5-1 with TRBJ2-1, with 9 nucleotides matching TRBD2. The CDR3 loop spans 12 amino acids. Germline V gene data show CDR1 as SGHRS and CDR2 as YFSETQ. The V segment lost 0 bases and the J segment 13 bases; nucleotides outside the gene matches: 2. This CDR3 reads CASSLVAGDQFF. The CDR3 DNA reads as TGCGCCAGCAGCTTGGTAGCGGGGGATCAGTTCTTC.

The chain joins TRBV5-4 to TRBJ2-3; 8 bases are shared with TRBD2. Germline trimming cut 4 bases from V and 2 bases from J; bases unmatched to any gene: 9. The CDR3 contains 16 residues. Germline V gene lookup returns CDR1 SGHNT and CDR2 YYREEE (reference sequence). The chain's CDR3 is CASSPGGARDTDTQYF. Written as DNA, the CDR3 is TGTGCCAGCAGCCCGGGAGGGGCCAGGGACACAGATACGCAGTATTTT.

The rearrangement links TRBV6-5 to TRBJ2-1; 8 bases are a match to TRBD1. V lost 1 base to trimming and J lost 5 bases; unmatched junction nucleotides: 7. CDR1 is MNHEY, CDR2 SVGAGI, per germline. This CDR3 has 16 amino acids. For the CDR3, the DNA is TGTGCCAGCAGTTACTGGTACAGGGGGGCGGACAATGAGCAGTTCTTC. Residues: CASSYWYRGADNEQFF.

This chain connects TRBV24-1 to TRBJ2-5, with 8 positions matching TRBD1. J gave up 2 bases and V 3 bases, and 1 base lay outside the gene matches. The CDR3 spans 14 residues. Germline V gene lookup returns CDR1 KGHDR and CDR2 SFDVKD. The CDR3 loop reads CATSDRQGQETQYF. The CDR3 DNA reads TGTGCCACCAGTGATCGACAGGGGCAAGAGACCCAGTACTTC.

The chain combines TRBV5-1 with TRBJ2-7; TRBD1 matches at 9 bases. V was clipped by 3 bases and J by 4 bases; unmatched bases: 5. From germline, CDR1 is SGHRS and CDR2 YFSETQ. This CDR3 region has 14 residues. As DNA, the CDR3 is TGCGCCAGCAGCTGGGGTGGACAGGGGTACGAGCAGTACTTC. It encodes CASSWGGQGYEQYF.

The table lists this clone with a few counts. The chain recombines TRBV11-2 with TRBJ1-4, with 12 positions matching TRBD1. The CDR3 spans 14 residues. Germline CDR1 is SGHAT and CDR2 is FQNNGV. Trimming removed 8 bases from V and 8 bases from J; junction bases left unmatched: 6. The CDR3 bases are TGTGCCAGCTCGGGACAGGGGGCGAGCGAAAAACTGTTTTTT. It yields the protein CASSGQGASEKLFF.

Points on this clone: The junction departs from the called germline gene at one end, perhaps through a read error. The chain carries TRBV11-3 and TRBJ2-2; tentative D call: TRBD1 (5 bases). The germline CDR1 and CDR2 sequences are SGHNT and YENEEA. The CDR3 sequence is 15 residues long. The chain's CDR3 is CTSSLDTGRHGELFF. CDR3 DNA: TGTACCAGCAGCTTAGATACAGGCAGGCACGGGGAGCTGTTTTTT.

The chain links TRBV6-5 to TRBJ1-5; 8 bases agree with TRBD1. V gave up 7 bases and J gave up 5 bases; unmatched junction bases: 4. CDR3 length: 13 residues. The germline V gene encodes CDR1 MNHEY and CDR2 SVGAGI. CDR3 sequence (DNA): TGTGCCAGCAACAGGACAGGGCATCAGCCCCAGCATTTT. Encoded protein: CASNRTGHQPQHF.

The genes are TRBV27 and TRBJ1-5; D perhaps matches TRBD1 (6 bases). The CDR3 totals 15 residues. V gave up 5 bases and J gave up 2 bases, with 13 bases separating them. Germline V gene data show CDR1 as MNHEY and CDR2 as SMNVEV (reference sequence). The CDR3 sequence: CASSPNRQGNQPQHF. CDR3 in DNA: TGTGCCAGCAGTCCCAACCGACAGGGCAATCAGCCCCAGCATTTT.

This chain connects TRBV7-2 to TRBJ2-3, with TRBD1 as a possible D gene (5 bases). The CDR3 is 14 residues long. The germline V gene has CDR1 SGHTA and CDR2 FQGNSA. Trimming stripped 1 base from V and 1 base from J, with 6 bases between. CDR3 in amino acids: CASSLVGRTDTQYF. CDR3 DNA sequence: TGTGCCAGCAGCTTAGTGGGGCGCACAGATACGCAGTATTTT.

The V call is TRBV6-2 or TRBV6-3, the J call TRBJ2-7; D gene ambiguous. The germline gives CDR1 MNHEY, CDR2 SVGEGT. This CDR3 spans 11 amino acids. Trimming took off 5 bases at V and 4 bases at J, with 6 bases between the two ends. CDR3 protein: CASSDTYEQYF. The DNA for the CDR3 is TGTGCCAGCAGTGACACTTACGAGCAGTACTTC.

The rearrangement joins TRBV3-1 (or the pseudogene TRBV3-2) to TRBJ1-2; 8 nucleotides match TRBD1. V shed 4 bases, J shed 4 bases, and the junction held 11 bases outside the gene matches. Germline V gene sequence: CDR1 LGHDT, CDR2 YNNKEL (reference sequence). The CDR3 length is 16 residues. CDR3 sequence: CASSRPGQDIFYGYTF. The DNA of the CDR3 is TGTGCCAGCAGCCGACCGGGACAGGACATCTTCTATGGCTACACCTTC.

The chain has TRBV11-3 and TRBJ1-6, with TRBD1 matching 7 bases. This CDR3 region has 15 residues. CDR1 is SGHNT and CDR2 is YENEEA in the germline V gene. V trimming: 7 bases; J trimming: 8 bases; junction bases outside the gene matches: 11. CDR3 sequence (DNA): TGTGCCAGCAAAGGGTCCGGGACAGTAGATTCACCCCTCCACTTT. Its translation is CASKGSGTVDSPLHF.

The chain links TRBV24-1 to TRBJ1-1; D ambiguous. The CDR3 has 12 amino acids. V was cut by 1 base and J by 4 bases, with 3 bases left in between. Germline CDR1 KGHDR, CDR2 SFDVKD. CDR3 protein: CATSDFGTEAFF. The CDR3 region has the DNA TGTGCCACCAGTGATTTCGGCACTGAAGCTTTCTTT.

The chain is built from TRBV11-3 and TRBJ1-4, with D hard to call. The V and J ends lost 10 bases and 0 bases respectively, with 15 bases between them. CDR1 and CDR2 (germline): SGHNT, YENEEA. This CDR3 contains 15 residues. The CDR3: CANSIDTATNEKLFF. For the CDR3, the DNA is TGTGCCAACTCAATCGACACTGCAACTAATGAAAAACTGTTTTTT.

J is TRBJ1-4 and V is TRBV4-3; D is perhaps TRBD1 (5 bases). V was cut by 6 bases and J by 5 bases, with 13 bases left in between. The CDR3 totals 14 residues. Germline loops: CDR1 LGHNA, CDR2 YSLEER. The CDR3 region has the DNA TGCGCCAGCAGTCTTGCACGGGGGAATGAAAAACTGTTTTTT. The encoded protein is CASSLARGNEKLFF.

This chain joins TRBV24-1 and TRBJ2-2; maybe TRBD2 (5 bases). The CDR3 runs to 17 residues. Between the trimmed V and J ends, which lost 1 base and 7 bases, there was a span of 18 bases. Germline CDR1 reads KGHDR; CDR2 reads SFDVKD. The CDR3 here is CATSDFEGTSTNGELFF. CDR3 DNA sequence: TGTGCCACCAGTGATTTTGAGGGAACGAGCACAAACGGGGAGCTGTTTTTT.

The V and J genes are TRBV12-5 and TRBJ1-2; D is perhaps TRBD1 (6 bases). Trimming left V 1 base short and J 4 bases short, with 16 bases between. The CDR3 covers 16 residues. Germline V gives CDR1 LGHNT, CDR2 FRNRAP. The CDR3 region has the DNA TGTGCTAGTGGTTTGGACCCGGCAGGGGTGGGCTATGGCTACACCTTC. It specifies CASGLDPAGVGYGYTF. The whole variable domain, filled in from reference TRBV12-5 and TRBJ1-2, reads DARVTQTPRHKVTEMGQEVTMRCQPILGHNTVFWYRQTMMQGLELLAYFRNRAPLDDSGMPKDRFSAEMPDATLATLKIQPSEPRDSAVYFCASGLDPAGVGYGYTFGSGTRLTVV.

In DNA, the CDR3 is TGTGCCACCAGCAGAGCCCCCCTAGCAGCGAACACTGAAGCTTTCTTT. Protein sequence: CATSRAPLAANTEAFF. This chain links TRBV15 with TRBJ1-1, with D unclear. This CDR3 region has 16 residues. From germline, CDR1 is LNHNV and CDR2 YYDKDF (reference sequence). Trimming removed 1 base at V and 1 base at J, with 13 bases between.